Following are 28 T cell receptor beta chains from one sample sequenced in a study of cytomegalovirus exposure and HLA in healthy donors. Primers: 60 Vbeta forward and 13 Jbeta reverse. Sequenced by immunoSEQ multiplex PCR; TCRdb stores in-frame clones only, minus some. Among around 150,000 clones, around 85% were seen once, and the ten largest hold about 4.5%. The material sequenced was PBMCs. The receptors shown here come from a man aged 35 to 55 in good health and CMV-seronegative.

In regard to this clone: The same CDR3 is also encoded by other DNA sequences in this sample. The chain couples TRBV6-5 to TRBJ2-7, with TRBD1 matching over 10 bases. The V segment lost 5 bases and the J segment 3 bases; nucleotides outside the gene matches: 1. This CDR3 has 13 residues. Germline-derived CDR1 and CDR2 are MNHEY and SVGAGI. CDR3 in amino acids: CASSRDRGYEQYF. The CDR3 bases are TGTGCCAGCAGTCGGGACAGGGGCTACGAGCAGTACTTC.

The rearrangement joins TRBV18 to TRBJ1-1; D is unresolved. In germline, CDR1 is KGHSH, CDR2 LQKENI. V shed 0 bases and J shed 3 bases, with 8 bases lying between them. CDR3 size: 14 residues. Here the CDR3 reads CASSPPIPDTEAFF. The DNA for the CDR3 is TGTGCCAGCTCACCACCGATACCGGACACTGAAGCTTTCTTT.

This sequence joins TRBV10-1 and TRBJ2-1; 10 bases line up with TRBD2. V shed 6 bases and J 7 bases; nucleotides not matched to a gene: 3. There are 13 residues in the CDR3. Germline V gene sequence: CDR1 WNHNN, CDR2 SYGVQD (reference sequence). CDR3 amino acids: CASSLAGANEQFF. The CDR3 DNA reads TGCGCCAGCAGCCTAGCGGGGGCTAATGAGCAGTTCTTC.

The table lists this clone with a few counts. The chain has TRBV9 and TRBJ2-3; TRBD2 matches at 7 bases. Germline lookup yields CDR1 SGDLS and CDR2 YYNGEE. J was trimmed by 4 bases and V by 2 bases; bases with no gene match: 7. The CDR3 is 15 amino acids. The CDR3 sequence is CASSVPTSLADTQYF. The CDR3 DNA sequence: TGTGCCAGCAGCGTGCCGACTAGCCTCGCAGATACGCAGTATTTT.

The chain employs TRBV5-6 and TRBJ1-4; possibly TRBD1 for D (5 bases). The CDR3 spans 16 residues. Trimming stripped 4 bases from V and 7 bases from J, with 20 bases between. In germline, CDR1 is SGHDT, CDR2 YYEEEE. The CDR3 sequence: CASSPGISGVSEKLFF. The DNA of the CDR3 is TGTGCCAGCAGCCCGGGAATTTCGGGGGTTTCTGAAAAACTGTTTTTT.

This clone was picked up one time. CDR3 nucleotides: TGTGCCAGCGCACAGGGGACCGGGGACTATGGCTACACCTTC. This codes for CASAQGTGDYGYTF. The chain joins TRBV5-4 to TRBJ1-2; 7 bases are a match to TRBD1. This CDR3 region has 14 residues. Looked up from germline, CDR1 is SGHNT and CDR2 is YYREEE (reference sequence). The V gene end was trimmed by 7 bases and the J gene end by 3 bases; junction bases not matched to a gene: 9.

The V gene is TRBV11-3, the J gene TRBJ2-5, with D possibly matching TRBD1 (5 bases). The CDR3 sequence is 13 residues long. The V gene lost 0 bases and the J gene lost 7 bases, with 9 bases spanning the gap. Looked up from germline, CDR1 is SGHNT and CDR2 is YENEEA. The DNA for the CDR3 is TGTGCCAGCAGCTTAGATCAAAGGGGGACCCAGTACTTC. It codes for CASSLDQRGTQYF.

V usage is TRBV13 and J usage is TRBJ2-7; D is unclear. V was trimmed by 4 bases and J by 7 bases, leaving 11 bases between them. Germline V lookup: CDR1 PRHDT, CDR2 FYEKMQ (reference sequence). The CDR3 runs 12 residues. The DNA of the CDR3 is TGTGCCAGCAGCTCGGTCCCTACGGAGCAGTACTTC. It codes for CASSSVPTEQYF.

This chain links TRBV6-5 with TRBJ2-5; TRBD2 matches 11 bases. The J segment lost 3 bases and the V segment lost 3 bases, leaving 6 bases of the junction unmatched. The CDR3 has 16 amino acids. Germline assignment: CDR1 MNHEY and CDR2 SVGAGI. This CDR3 is CASSYPLAGGEETQYF. The CDR3 region has the DNA TGTGCCAGCAGTTATCCTCTAGCGGGGGGCGAAGAGACCCAGTACTTC.

This chain connects TRBV6-5 to TRBJ2-7, with D possibly being TRBD1 (5 bases). Trimming left V 0 bases short and J 2 bases short, with 14 bases between. This CDR3 contains 16 residues. Germline V lookup: CDR1 MNHEY, CDR2 SVGAGI. As DNA, the CDR3 is TGTGCCAGCAGTTACTCGATTGACAGACCTACCTACGAGCAGTACTTC. Translation: CASSYSIDRPTYEQYF.

This clone was detected only a few times. The rearrangement uses TRBV4-1 and TRBJ1-4; D gene ambiguous. Germline lookup yields CDR1 MGHRA and CDR2 YSYEKL. There are 13 residues in the CDR3. V lost 1 base, J lost 8 bases, and 8 bases lay in between. Written as DNA, the CDR3 is TGCGCCAGCAGCCAAGTGACGGGGGAAAAACTGTTTTTT. Residues: CASSQVTGEKLFF.

The chain uses TRBV28 and TRBJ1-2; D gene unclear. Germline V CDR1 and CDR2: MDHEN, SYDVKM. The CDR3 has 14 amino acids. Trimming left V 2 bases short and J 0 bases short, with 7 bases between. CDR3 in amino acids: CASSLGQPNYGYTF. The CDR3 nucleotides read TGTGCCAGCAGTTTAGGGCAGCCTAACTATGGCTACACCTTC.

J is TRBJ1-2 and V is TRBV7-9; TRBD1 aligns across 10 bases. Per germline, CDR1 SEHNR and CDR2 FQNEAQ (reference sequence). The CDR3 loop spans 15 amino acids. V lost 4 bases to trimming and J lost 7 bases; unmatched junction nucleotides: 9. In DNA form, the CDR3 reads TGTGCCAGCAGCTCGGAACGACAGGGGGCGAGTGGCTACACCTTC. Encoded protein: CASSSERQGASGYTF.

This clone was found once. The chain joins TRBV21-1 to TRBJ2-4; the tabulated D call, TRBD1, remains unverified against the DNA. TRBV21-1 represents a pseudogene. The CDR3 has 21 amino acids. The CDR3 spells CASSKARTPGQRSKPGNIQYF. CDR3 coding DNA: TGTGCCAGCAGCAAAGCGCGGACCCCGGGACAGAGGTCAAAGCCAGGAAACATTCAGTACTTC.

As regards this clone: A read error may produce the germline difference seen at one junction end. The chain uses TRBV5-1 and TRBJ2-7; 9 bases fit TRBD2. The length of the CDR3 is 15 residues. CDR1 and CDR2 from the germline V gene are SGHRS and YFSETQ. In nucleotides, the CDR3 is TGCGCCAGCAGCTTGGGTCTAGCGGGGTCATACGAGCAATACTTC. It yields the protein CASSLGLAGSYEQYF.

The J gene is TRBJ1-1, the V gene TRBV9; 7 bases fit TRBD1. Per the germline V gene, CDR1 is SGDLS and CDR2 is YYNGEE. The CDR3 sequence is 14 residues long. With 4 bases clipped from V and 1 base from J, the junction kept 4 bases outside the gene matches. CDR3 sequence: CASSSGQQNTEAFF. The CDR3 DNA reads TGTGCCAGCAGCTCGGGACAGCAGAACACTGAAGCTTTCTTT.

The count of this clone is one. The V and J genes are TRBV27 and TRBJ1-2, with D unclear. The CDR3 runs to 16 residues. V was trimmed by 7 bases and J by 11 bases, leaving 29 bases between them. CDR1 MNHEY and CDR2 SMNVEV come from the germline V gene (reference sequence). Here the CDR3 DNA reads TGTGCCAGCACTAACGCGGGTACGGTCCGCGCGGCTGAATACACCTTC. This gives the protein CASTNAGTVRAAEYTF.

A few counts support this clone. The chain links TRBV30 to TRBJ1-1; tentative D call: TRBD1 (5 bases). This CDR3 is 12 amino acids long. The V gene lost 2 bases and the J gene lost 3 bases, with 7 bases spanning the gap. Germline V gene sequence: CDR1 GTSNPN, CDR2 SVGIG (reference sequence). CDR3 in DNA: TGTGCCTGGAGTTTACAGGACACTGAAGCTTTCTTT. It yields the protein CAWSLQDTEAFF.

About this clone: Other DNA sequences within the sample encode an identical CDR3. The rearrangement links TRBV9 to TRBJ1-4; weak D call: TRBD1 (5 bases). This CDR3 spans 15 amino acids. Germline CDR1 SGDLS, CDR2 YYNGEE. The germline V and J ends were trimmed by 0 bases and 2 bases, with 8 bases remaining between them. The CDR3 sequence: CASSVGGATNEKLFF. CDR3 sequence (DNA): TGTGCCAGCAGCGTAGGCGGGGCGACTAATGAAAAACTGTTTTTT. Based on the CDR3 plus reference TRBV9 and TRBJ1-4, the full variable domain is DSGVTQTPKHLITATGQRVTLRCSPRSGDLSVYWYQQSLDQGLQFLIQYYNGEERAKGNILERFSAQQFPDLHSELNLSSLELGDSALYFCASSVGGATNEKLFFGSGTQLSVL.

The CDR3 sequence is CASSFGESYGYTF. In DNA, the CDR3 is TGTGCCAGCAGCTTCGGGGAGTCCTATGGCTACACCTTC. The gene calls are TRBV7-8 and TRBJ1-2; D remains ambiguous. This CDR3 has 13 residues. The V and J ends lost 3 bases and 4 bases respectively, with 9 bases between them. CDR1 is SGHVS, CDR2 FQNEAQ, per germline.

The rearrangement links TRBV19 to TRBJ1-3, with D hard to call. V was trimmed by 3 bases and J by 0 bases, leaving 12 bases between them. This CDR3 contains 16 residues. CDR1 is LNHDA, CDR2 SQIVND, per germline (reference sequence). The CDR3 DNA follows: TGTGCCAGTAGTATTTTCACCGGGAGCTCTGGAAACACCATATATTTT. Protein sequence: CASSIFTGSSGNTIYF.

The chain has TRBV5-6 and TRBJ1-2; D is possibly TRBD1 (6 bases). The germline V and J ends were trimmed by 10 bases and 7 bases, with 23 bases remaining between them. The CDR3 is made up of 14 amino acids. CDR1 is SGHDT, CDR2 YYEEEE, per germline. CDR3 DNA sequence: TGTGCCGGCCAAGTTACAGGGCCGGGTGGTGGCTACACCTTC. Residues: CAGQVTGPGGGYTF.

This chain links TRBV7-3 with TRBJ2-3; 7 positions match TRBD2. This CDR3 spans 16 amino acids. The germline CDR1 and CDR2 sequences are SGHTA and FQGTGA. The V segment lost 5 bases and the J segment 3 bases; nucleotides outside the gene matches: 11. The CDR3 protein is CASSQTGLVRTDTQYF. DNA of the CDR3: TGTGCCAGCAGCCAAACCGGACTAGTAAGGACAGATACGCAGTATTTT.

V usage is TRBV5-6 and J usage is TRBJ2-7; unclear D gene. This CDR3 is built from 14 residues. Trimming stripped 1 base from V and 3 bases from J, with 11 bases between. CDR1 is SGHDT and CDR2 is YYEEEE in the germline V gene. The CDR3 loop reads CASSLWLSFYEQYF. The CDR3 nucleotides are TGTGCCAGCAGCTTGTGGCTCTCCTTCTACGAGCAGTACTTC.

The chain combines TRBV6-5 with TRBJ2-3, with 7 bases fitting TRBD1. The V and J ends lost 2 bases and 6 bases, in that order; junction bases with no gene match: 5. This CDR3 spans 14 amino acids. Germline V gene data show CDR1 as MNHEY and CDR2 as SVGAGI. CDR3 nucleotides: TGTGCCAGCAGTTACACGACAGGGTCGGATACGCAGTATTTT. This gives the protein CASSYTTGSDTQYF.

This clone was picked up one time. The chain uses TRBV11-2 and TRBJ2-7; D is perhaps TRBD1 (6 bases). The length of the CDR3 is 16 residues. Deletions cut 5 bases from V and 6 bases from J, with 23 bases between. Germline V gives CDR1 SGHAT, CDR2 FQNNGV. The CDR3 spells CASSPPGNTGKGEQYF. Written as DNA, the CDR3 is TGTGCCAGCAGCCCCCCGGGGAACACAGGGAAGGGCGAGCAGTACTTC. The complete variable domain, with remaining parts taken from reference TRBV11-2 and TRBJ2-7, reads EAGVAQSPRYKIIEKRQSVAFWCNPISGHATLYWYQQILGQGPKLLIQFQNNGVVDDSQLPKDRFSAERLKGVDSTLKIQPAKLEDSAVYLCASSPPGNTGKGEQYFGPGTRLTVT.

The chain uses TRBV5-1 and TRBJ2-3; 8 bases match TRBD2. The germline gives CDR1 SGHRS, CDR2 YFSETQ. J gave up 2 bases and V 3 bases, and 8 bases lay outside the gene matches. The length of the CDR3 is 16 residues. For the CDR3, the DNA is TGCGCCAGCAGCTCCCGGGGAGCGGGGGCCACAGATACGCAGTATTTT. Translating it yields CASSSRGAGATDTQYF.

The chain has TRBV2 and TRBJ1-5; 7 bases align to TRBD1. This CDR3 region has 14 residues. The germline V gene encodes CDR1 SNHLY and CDR2 FYNNEI. V shed 5 bases, J shed 4 bases, and the junction held 5 bases outside the gene matches. The CDR3: CASSLWTGNQPQHF. CDR3 coding DNA: TGTGCCAGCAGTCTATGGACAGGAAATCAGCCCCAGCATTTT.